Detailed here is one TCR beta chain. CDR3 length: 15 amino acids. Trimming pared 0 bases from V and 0 bases from J, leaving 8 bases between. The germline gives CDR1 LNHNV, CDR2 YYDKDF (reference sequence). The data were taken from a study of blood T cell repertoires in COVID-19. The table came from immunoSEQ multiplex PCR; TCRdb's copy has only in-frame clones and leaves some out. The sample has under 350,000 clones, around 90% seen once. The sequenced sample was peripheral blood. The chain uses TRBV15 and TRBJ1-1; a possible D gene is TRBD1 (5 bases). The source is a woman aged 30 to 39 with COVID-19, enrolled during active disease. CDR3 in DNA: TGTGCCACCAGCAGAGAGTACAGGATGAACACTGAAGCTTTCTTT. Translation: CATSREYRMNTEAFF.